This passage covers 4 T cell receptor beta chains from one sample sequenced in a study of blood T cell repertoires in COVID-19. Only in-frame clones appear in the TCRdb table, and some are missing; sequencing was by immunoSEQ multiplex PCR. The profile covers 250,000 to 350,000 clones, with around 90% appearing a single time and around 1% taken by the ten largest. Sample: PBMCs or T cells enriched from blood (not recorded which). All receptors come from a woman younger than 45 who had recovered from COVID-19.

The chain is built from TRBV7-9 and TRBJ1-4; 7 bases match TRBD1. Per the germline V gene, CDR1 is SEHNR and CDR2 is FQNEAQ (reference sequence). With V trimmed by 5 bases and J by 7 bases, 10 bases remained unmatched. The CDR3 runs 15 residues. The CDR3 nucleotides read TGTGCCAGCAGCGCAACCAGGGGGTCAAGTGAAAAACTGTTTTTT. Protein: CASSATRGSSEKLFF.

The rearrangement links TRBV5-1 to TRBJ2-1; TRBD2 is a possible D gene (6 bases). V shed 8 bases and J shed 15 bases, with 18 bases lying between them. This CDR3 contains 11 residues. CDR1 is SGHRS, CDR2 YFSETQ, per germline. CDR3 DNA: TGCGCCAGTACAAATGGGGGGTTTAGGTTCTTC. Its protein is CASTNGGFRFF.

This chain joins TRBV5-4 and TRBJ1-4; 7 bases are shared with TRBD1. Trimming cost V 4 bases and J 13 bases; bases outside gene matches: 7. The CDR3 has 12 amino acids. Per the germline V gene, CDR1 is SGHNT and CDR2 is YYREEE (reference sequence). DNA of the CDR3: TGTGCCAGCAGCGCCCAACAGGGGACACTGTTTTTT. Its protein product is CASSAQQGTLFF.

This clone was seen only once. V gene TRBV27 combines with J gene TRBJ2-7; 12 bases agree with TRBD2. Germline V gene sequence: CDR1 MNHEY, CDR2 SMNVEV (reference sequence). Trimming took 4 bases from V and 5 from J; bases not matched to a gene: 3. This CDR3 contains 14 residues. This chain's CDR3 is CASSSGLAGHEQYF. The CDR3 region has the DNA TGTGCCAGCAGTTCCGGACTAGCGGGACACGAGCAGTACTTC.